This is a list of T cell receptor beta chains from one sample in a study of T cell repertoires in cytomegalovirus infection. TCRdb recomputed calls from the reads with MiXCR, one row per CDR3 protein. The sample holds about 680,000 distinct CDR3 sequences, approximately 25% seen once. The material sequenced was CD8+ T cells from PBMCs. Source of these receptors: a human donor in good health (CMV status not recorded). Some clones in this sample may be carry-over from other donors' samples. CDR3s include the opening cysteine and the closing phenylalanine or tryptophan. The order of the fields is V gene, D gene, clone size, J gene, CDR3 length, CDR3 protein, CDR3 DNA. The D gene is left open where the match is weak. Rows may omit the clone size; those that give it use once, few, many or a size class.

V: TRBV28
D: NA
size: NA
J: TRBJ2-1
length: 14
CDR3: CASTPELVYNEQFF
DNA: TGTGCCAGCACGCCGGAGCTGGTCTACAATGAGCAGTTCTTC

V: TRBV6-1
D: NA
size: few
J: TRBJ1-1
length: 14
CDR3: CASSDRGAVTEAFF
DNA: TGTGCCAGCAGTGATAGAGGGGCCGTCACTGAAGCTTTCTTT

V: TRBV4-2
D: TRBD1
size: few
J: TRBJ1-1
length: 15
CDR3: CASSTPTGENTEAFF
DNA: TGTGCCAGCAGCACCCCGACAGGGGAGAACACTGAAGCTTTCTTT

V: TRBV15
D: NA
size: NA
J: TRBJ2-2
length: 13
CDR3: CASEGQNTGELFF
DNA: TGTGCCTCCGAGGGACAGAACACCGGGGAGCTGTTTTTT

V: TRBV5-1
D: NA
size: NA
J: TRBJ1-1
length: 12
CDR3: CASSETGAEAFF
DNA: TGCGCCAGCAGCGAGACTGGGGCTGAAGCTTTCTTT

V: TRBV6-8
D: NA
size: NA
J: TRBJ1-6
length: 15
CDR3: CASSLTGFYNSPLHF
DNA: TGTGCCAGTAGTCTAACGGGATTCTATAATTCACCCCTCCACTTT

V: TRBV28
D: NA
size: many
J: TRBJ1-1
length: 15
CDR3: CASSLQFQGFTEAFF
DNA: TGTGCCAGCAGTTTGCAGTTCCAGGGGTTCACTGAAGCTTTCTTT

V: TRBV23-1
D: TRBD2
size: NA
J: TRBJ2-1
length: 16
CDR3: CASSQTSGGFYNEQFF
DNA: TGCGCCAGCAGTCAGACTAGCGGGGGGTTTTACAATGAGCAGTTCTTC

V: TRBV28
D: NA
size: NA
J: TRBJ2-2
length: 15
CDR3: CASSLWAQGSGELFF
DNA: TGTGCCAGCAGTTTATGGGCCCAGGGGTCCGGGGAGCTGTTTTTT

V: TRBV6-5
D: NA
size: NA
J: TRBJ1-5
length: 13
CDR3: CASSLRANQPQHF
DNA: TGTGCCAGCAGTCTCCGAGCTAATCAGCCCCAGCATTTT

V: TRBV11-2
D: NA
size: few
J: TRBJ1-1
length: 15
CDR3: CASSPAVGQNTEAFF
DNA: TGTGCCAGCAGCCCCGCCGTGGGACAGAACACTGAAGCTTTCTTT

V: TRBV14
D: NA
size: NA
J: TRBJ1-3
length: 14
CDR3: CASSQGAYGNTIYF
DNA: TGTGCCAGCAGCCAAGGGGCTTACGGAAACACCATATATTTT

V: TRBV27
D: NA
size: many
J: TRBJ2-1
length: 16
CDR3: CASIAGTPAWGDEQFF
DNA: TGTGCCAGCATAGCCGGGACGCCGGCATGGGGTGATGAGCAGTTCTTC

V: TRBV7-6
D: TRBD2
size: NA
J: TRBJ2-5
length: 13
CDR3: CASSREGEETQYF
DNA: TGTGCCAGCAGCCGGGAGGGAGAAGAGACCCAGTACTTC

V: TRBV15
D: TRBD2
size: few
J: TRBJ2-1
length: 17
CDR3: CATSKRGTSREYNEQFF
DNA: TGTGCCACCAGCAAAAGAGGGACTAGCCGAGAGTACAATGAGCAGTTCTTC

V: TRBV12-3/TRBV12-4
D: TRBD2
size: many
J: TRBJ2-3
length: 15
CDR3: CASSLGRGLTDTQYF
DNA: TGTGCCAGCAGCCTAGGGAGGGGCCTCACAGATACGCAGTATTTT

V: TRBV7-2
D: TRBD2
size: many
J: TRBJ2-3
length: 18
CDR3: CASSLGLAGGYSTDTQYF
DNA: TGTGCCAGCAGCTTAGGGCTAGCGGGGGGGTATAGCACAGATACGCAGTATTTT

V: TRBV20-1
D: TRBD2
size: few
J: TRBJ2-1
length: 19
CDR3: CSARDRGASGRSSYNEQFF
DNA: TGCAGTGCTAGAGATCGAGGGGCTAGCGGGAGGAGCTCCTACAATGAGCAGTTCTTC

V: TRBV6-6
D: TRBD1
size: NA
J: TRBJ2-5
length: 15
CDR3: CASSYLDRGQETQYF
DNA: TGTGCCAGCAGCTACCTCGACAGGGGTCAAGAGACCCAGTACTTC

V: TRBV29-1
D: TRBD1
size: NA
J: TRBJ2-1
length: 17
CDR3: CSVTYSPGTGSHNEQFF
DNA: TGCAGCGTGACGTATAGTCCGGGGACAGGGTCACACAATGAGCAGTTCTTC

V: TRBV6-6
D: NA
size: many
J: TRBJ2-3
length: 13
CDR3: CASSYVGLDTQYF
DNA: TGTGCCAGCAGTTACGTTGGGTTAGATACGCAGTATTTT

V: TRBV6-2/TRBV6-3
D: TRBD1
size: few
J: TRBJ1-5
length: 17
CDR3: CASSFGQGGNSNQPQHF
DNA: TGTGCCAGCAGTTTTGGACAGGGTGGCAATAGCAATCAGCCCCAGCATTTT

V: TRBV12-3/TRBV12-4
D: NA
size: NA
J: TRBJ2-2
length: 12
CDR3: CASSIRSGELFF
DNA: TGTGCCAGCAGCATTAGATCCGGGGAGCTGTTTTTT

V: TRBV7-9
D: NA
size: many
J: TRBJ1-1
length: 12
CDR3: CASSRTWSEAFF
DNA: TGTGCCAGCAGCCGGACATGGTCTGAAGCTTTCTTT

V: TRBV28
D: TRBD2
size: few
J: TRBJ2-1
length: 19
CDR3: CASSWRGGGSSGGHNEQFF
DNA: TGTGCCAGCAGTTGGCGGGGAGGGGGCTCTAGCGGGGGCCACAATGAGCAGTTCTTC

V: TRBV14
D: NA
size: few
J: TRBJ1-1
length: 18
CDR3: CASSQEGGQELMNTEAFF
DNA: TGTGCCAGCAGCCAAGAAGGCGGGCAGGAACTCATGAACACTGAAGCTTTCTTT

V: TRBV11-3
D: NA
size: many
J: TRBJ1-2
length: 12
CDR3: CASSLQGRGYTF
DNA: TGTGCCAGCAGCTTACAGGGGCGAGGCTACACCTTC

V: TRBV27
D: NA
size: NA
J: TRBJ2-2
length: 14
CDR3: CASSFGGATGELFF
DNA: TGTGCCAGCAGTTTTGGGGGTGCAACCGGGGAGCTGTTTTTT

V: TRBV7-9
D: NA
size: many
J: TRBJ1-1
length: 14
CDR3: CASKLGGPAPEAFF
DNA: TGTGCCAGCAAACTTGGCGGCCCAGCCCCTGAAGCTTTCTTT

V: TRBV14
D: NA
size: NA
J: TRBJ1-6
length: 17
CDR3: CASSPGPPEVYNSPLHF
DNA: TGTGCCAGCAGCCCCGGACCTCCGGAGGTGTATAATTCACCCCTCCACTTT

V: TRBV29-1
D: NA
size: few
J: TRBJ2-6
length: 16
CDR3: CSVEVWEPSGANVLTF
DNA: TGCAGCGTTGAAGTCTGGGAGCCCTCTGGGGCCAACGTCCTGACTTTC

V: TRBV4-1
D: NA
size: few
J: TRBJ2-7
length: 18
CDR3: CASSQEGRGQRKDYEQYF
DNA: TGCGCCAGCAGCCAAGAAGGTCGCGGACAGAGAAAGGACTACGAGCAGTACTTC

V: TRBV27
D: TRBD1
size: NA
J: TRBJ1-5
length: 14
CDR3: CASSATGEVQPQHF
DNA: TGTGCCAGCAGTGCCACAGGGGAAGTTCAGCCCCAGCATTTT

V: TRBV20-1
D: TRBD1
size: NA
J: TRBJ2-1
length: 18
CDR3: CSARGGRTGGSSYNEQFF
DNA: TGCAGTGCTAGAGGTGGAAGGACAGGGGGGAGCTCCTACAATGAGCAGTTCTTC

V: TRBV20-1
D: NA
size: NA
J: TRBJ1-2
length: 16
CDR3: CSARDPRGGALYGYTF
DNA: TGCAGTGCTAGAGATCCGAGGGGGGGAGCCCTATATGGCTACACCTTC

V: TRBV10-2
D: NA
size: many
J: TRBJ2-3
length: 14
CDR3: CASNGTYRTDTQYF
DNA: TGCGCCAGCAACGGGACATATCGCACAGATACGCAGTATTTT

V: TRBV29-1
D: TRBD1
size: NA
J: TRBJ1-2
length: 11
CDR3: CSVPLDRGAAF
DNA: TGCAGCGTTCCGCTCGACAGGGGAGCGGCCTTC

V: TRBV7-8
D: NA
size: many
J: TRBJ1-2
length: 16
CDR3: CASRSRFQGSIDGYTF
DNA: TGTGCCAGCAGGTCCCGGTTTCAGGGCTCAATCGACGGCTACACCTTC

V: TRBV5-1
D: NA
size: NA
J: TRBJ1-1
length: 15
CDR3: CASSLDKGLSTEAFF
DNA: TGCGCCAGCAGCTTGGATAAGGGGCTGAGTACTGAAGCTTTCTTT

V: TRBV6-4
D: TRBD1
size: NA
J: TRBJ1-2
length: 13
CDR3: CASRPGQNYGYTF
DNA: TGTGCCAGCAGGCCGGGACAGAACTATGGCTACACCTTC

V: TRBV4-2
D: TRBD1
size: few
J: TRBJ1-1
length: 15
CDR3: CASSHSGTENTEAFF
DNA: TGTGCCAGCAGCCACTCCGGGACAGAGAACACTGAAGCTTTCTTT

V: TRBV12-5
D: TRBD1
size: NA
J: TRBJ1-6
length: 14
CDR3: CASGPGQGKSPLHF
DNA: TGTGCTAGTGGACCGGGACAGGGGAAGTCACCCCTCCACTTT

V: TRBV14
D: NA
size: NA
J: TRBJ2-1
length: 18
CDR3: CASSQDEGVGSSYNEQFF
DNA: TGTGCCAGCAGCCAAGACGAGGGTGTCGGATCGTCCTACAATGAGCAGTTCTTC

V: TRBV12-3/TRBV12-4
D: NA
size: few
J: TRBJ2-3
length: 15
CDR3: CASSGTKRGTDTQYF
DNA: TGTGCCAGCAGTGGGACGAAGCGGGGCACAGATACGCAGTATTTT

V: TRBV5-6
D: NA
size: NA
J: TRBJ1-2
length: 13
CDR3: CANSSPGHYGYTF
DNA: TGTGCCAACAGTTCTCCGGGACACTATGGCTACACCTTC